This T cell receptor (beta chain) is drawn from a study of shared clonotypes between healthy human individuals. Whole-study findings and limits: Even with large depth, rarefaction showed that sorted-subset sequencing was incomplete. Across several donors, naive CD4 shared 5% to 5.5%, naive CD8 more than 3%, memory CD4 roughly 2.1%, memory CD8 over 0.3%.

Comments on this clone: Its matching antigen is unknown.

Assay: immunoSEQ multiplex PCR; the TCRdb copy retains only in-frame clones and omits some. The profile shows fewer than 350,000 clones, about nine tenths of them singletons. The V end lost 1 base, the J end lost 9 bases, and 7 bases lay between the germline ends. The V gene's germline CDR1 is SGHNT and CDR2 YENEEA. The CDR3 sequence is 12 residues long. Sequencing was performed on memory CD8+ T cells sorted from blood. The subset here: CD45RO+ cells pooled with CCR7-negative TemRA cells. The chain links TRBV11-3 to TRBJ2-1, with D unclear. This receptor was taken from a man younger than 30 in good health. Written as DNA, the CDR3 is TGTGCCAGCAGCTTAGGGTCTTCTGAGCAGTTCTTC. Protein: CASSLGSSEQFF. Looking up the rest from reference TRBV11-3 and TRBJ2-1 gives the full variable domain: EAGVVQSPRYKIIEKKQPVAFWCNPISGHNTLYWYLQNLGQGPELLIRYENEEAVDDSQLPKDRFSAERLKGVDSTLKIQPAELGDSAVYLCASSLGSSEQFFGPGTRLTVL.